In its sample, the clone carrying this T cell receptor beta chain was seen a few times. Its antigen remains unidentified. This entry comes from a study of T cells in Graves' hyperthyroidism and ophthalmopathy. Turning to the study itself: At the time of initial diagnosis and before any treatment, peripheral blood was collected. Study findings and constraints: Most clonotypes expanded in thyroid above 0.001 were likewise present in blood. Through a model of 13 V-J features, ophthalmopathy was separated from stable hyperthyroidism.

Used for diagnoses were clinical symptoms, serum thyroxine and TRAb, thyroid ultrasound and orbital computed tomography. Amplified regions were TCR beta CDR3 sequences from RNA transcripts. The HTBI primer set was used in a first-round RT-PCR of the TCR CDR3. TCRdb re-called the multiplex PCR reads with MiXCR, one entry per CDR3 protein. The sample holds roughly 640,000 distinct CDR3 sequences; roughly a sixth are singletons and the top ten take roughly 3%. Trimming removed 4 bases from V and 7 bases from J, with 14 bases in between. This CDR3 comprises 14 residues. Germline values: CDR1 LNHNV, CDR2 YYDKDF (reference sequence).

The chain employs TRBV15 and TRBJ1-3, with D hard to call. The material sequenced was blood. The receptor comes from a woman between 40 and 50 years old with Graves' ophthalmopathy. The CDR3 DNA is TGTGCCACCAGCAACCCAGCCGGCGGGAACACCATATATTTT. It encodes CATSNPAGGNTIYF.